What follows are 26 T cell receptor beta chains derived from one specimen sequenced in a study of a mutant IDH1 vaccine in newly diagnosed glioma. Their antigen targets remain unknown. The repertoire was sequenced with immunoSEQ multiplex PCR; TCRdb's copy has only in-frame clones and lacks some. The sample has 65,000 to 85,000 clones, about 88% seen once. The time point: week 35, safety follow-up. Each dose delivered 300 ug of mutant IDH1 20-mer peptide subcutaneously with imiquimod. The sample in question was PBMCs, obtained from a glioma patient whose treatment included an IDH1 peptide vaccine. These receptors were taken from a man aged 25 to 40 with glioma.

CDR3 DNA: TGTGCCAGCAGTGTCGAAGGAGGGAGGCAGTTCTTC. This gives the protein CASSVEGGRQFF. J is TRBJ2-1 and V is TRBV6-4, with D possibly being TRBD2 (6 bases). This CDR3 contains 12 residues. Trimming removed 4 bases from V and 12 bases from J, with 13 bases in between. The germline V gene has CDR1 MRHNA and CDR2 SNTAGT.

A note on this clone: The sample carries other DNA sequences with the same CDR3. The chain combines TRBV10-1 with TRBJ1-1; D ambiguous. Deletions cut 3 bases from V and 0 bases from J, with 5 bases between. Germline V gene sequence: CDR1 WNHNN, CDR2 SYGVQD (reference sequence). The length of the CDR3 is 13 residues. CDR3 nucleotides: TGCGCCAGCAGTGACAGGCTGAACACTGAAGCTTTCTTT. Encoded protein: CASSDRLNTEAFF.

A single count supports this clone. The chain carries TRBV28 and TRBJ2-5; 15 bases map to TRBD2. The J segment lost 2 bases and the V segment lost 3 bases, leaving 1 base of the junction unmatched. The CDR3 runs to 16 residues. Germline CDR1 is MDHEN and CDR2 is SYDVKM. The CDR3 is CASSLGLAGGQETQYF. In DNA, the CDR3 is TGTGCCAGCAGTTTGGGACTAGCGGGAGGACAAGAGACCCAGTACTTC.

The V gene is TRBV18, the J gene TRBJ1-4; D is unclear. The CDR3 contains 17 residues. Trimming cost V 2 bases and J 7 bases, with 20 bases left between them. CDR1 KGHSH and CDR2 LQKENI come from the germline V gene. The CDR3, as DNA: TGTGCCAGCTCACCATCGGGGATTAGAGCGTCCGGTGAAAAACTGTTTTTT. Its translation is CASSPSGIRASGEKLFF.

The chain carries TRBV7-9 and TRBJ1-2, with TRBD1 matching 7 bases. The CDR3 contains 15 residues. Germline V gene sequence: CDR1 SEHNR, CDR2 FQNEAQ (reference sequence). J lost 4 bases, V lost 2 bases, and 7 bases had no gene match. The DNA for the CDR3 is TGTGCCAGCAGCTTAATAGGACAGGACCCCTATGGCTACACCTTC. It translates to CASSLIGQDPYGYTF.

The chain uses TRBV6-6 and TRBJ2-5; the match to TRBD2 covers 7 bases. V lost 2 bases to trimming and J lost 3 bases; unmatched junction nucleotides: 3. This CDR3 spans 14 amino acids. From germline, CDR1 is MNHNY and CDR2 SVGAGI (reference sequence). The CDR3 region has the DNA TGTGCCAGCAGTTACACCGGGACTAAAGAGACCCAGTACTTC. It specifies CASSYTGTKETQYF.

This chain links TRBV19 with TRBJ2-1, with TRBD2 matching over 14 bases. V dropped 5 bases and J dropped 8; count of bases not matched to a gene: 11. The CDR3 has 17 residues. Germline V CDR1 and CDR2: LNHDA, SQIVND (reference sequence). CDR3 DNA sequence: TGTGCCAGTAGTTTCAGACTAGCGGGAGGGCCCATGGATGAGCAGTTCTTC. Translating it yields CASSFRLAGGPMDEQFF.

J is TRBJ1-1 and V is TRBV6-5, with 8 bases identical to TRBD1. In germline, CDR1 is MNHEY, CDR2 SVGAGI. The V and J ends lost 10 bases and 6 bases, in that order; junction bases with no gene match: 10. The CDR3 spans 13 residues. As DNA, the CDR3 is TGTGCCATCTCTCAGGGGGCTCGAGCTGAAGCTTTCTTT. It codes for CAISQGARAEAFF.

The chain couples TRBV7-9 to TRBJ2-2, with D uncertain. Germline V gene data show CDR1 as SEHNR and CDR2 as FQNEAQ (reference sequence). V gave up 2 bases and J gave up 0 bases, with 1 base separating them. The CDR3 is 13 amino acids. For the CDR3, the DNA is TGTGCCAGCAGCTTAACGAACACCGGGGAGCTGTTTTTT. Its translation is CASSLTNTGELFF.

CDR3 coding DNA: TGTGCCAGCAGCTCCCGCTTCTATGGCTACACCTTC. It codes for CASSSRFYGYTF. The chain links TRBV13 to TRBJ1-2, with no clear D. V lost 4 bases to trimming and J lost 4 bases, with 7 bases between them. The germline V gene encodes CDR1 PRHDT and CDR2 FYEKMQ (reference sequence). This CDR3 is built from 12 residues.

This chain joins TRBV19 and TRBJ2-1; TRBD2 matches at 9 bases. Germline values: CDR1 LNHDA, CDR2 SQIVND (reference sequence). Unmatched junction bases numbered 3, after V lost 3 bases and J lost 3 bases. This CDR3 is 15 amino acids long. The CDR3 coding sequence is TGTGCCAGTAGTATTAGCGGGGGCCGCTACAATGAGCAGTTCTTC. It is translated as CASSISGGRYNEQFF.

The chain has TRBV7-2 and TRBJ1-2, with a weak D call TRBD1 (5 bases). The CDR3 has 15 amino acids. The germline V gene has CDR1 SGHTA and CDR2 FQGNSA. The ends were cut back, 1 base at V and 6 bases at J, with 15 bases in the middle. CDR3 sequence: CASSLVPRVTDGYTF. CDR3 nucleotide sequence: TGTGCCAGCAGCTTAGTGCCCAGGGTCACGGATGGCTACACCTTC.

The J gene is TRBJ2-7, the V gene TRBV6-5; 8 bases align to TRBD1. The CDR3 sequence is 15 residues long. CDR1 is MNHEY and CDR2 is SVGAGI in the germline V gene. The V segment lost 5 bases and the J segment 2 bases; nucleotides outside the gene matches: 8. The CDR3 region has the DNA TGTGCCAGCAGTCTCAGGAGACAGGGGACCTACGAGCAGTACTTC. Amino acids: CASSLRRQGTYEQYF.

The V call is TRBV7-3, the J call TRBJ2-3; 13 nucleotides match TRBD2. The V segment lost 4 bases and the J segment 4 bases; nucleotides outside the gene matches: 5. Per germline, CDR1 SGHTA and CDR2 FQGTGA. CDR3 length: 16 residues. CDR3 sequence: CASSSGLAGEADTQYF. Here the CDR3 DNA reads TGTGCCAGCAGCTCCGGACTAGCGGGAGAGGCAGATACGCAGTATTTT.

The genes are TRBV7-8 and TRBJ2-5; 13 bases align to TRBD2. The CDR3 is 16 residues long. Losses at the gene ends were 5 bases for V and 5 bases for J; bases not matched to a gene: 8. Germline V lookup: CDR1 SGHVS, CDR2 FQNEAQ. The CDR3 nucleotides read TGTGCCAGCAGCCTACTAGCGGGAGGGCGGTGGGAGACCCAGTACTTC. The encoded protein is CASSLLAGGRWETQYF.

The rearrangement joins TRBV9 to TRBJ1-2, with TRBD1 identical over 9 bases. Trimming cost V 3 bases and J 4 bases; bases outside gene matches: 4. This CDR3 has 14 residues. Germline CDR1 SGDLS, CDR2 YYNGEE. CDR3 amino acids: CASSEDRGTYGYTF. For the CDR3, the DNA is TGTGCCAGCAGCGAGGACAGGGGCACCTATGGCTACACCTTC.

The chain uses TRBV30 and TRBJ2-3; no clear D. CDR1 GTSNPN and CDR2 SVGIG come from the germline V gene (reference sequence). This CDR3 is 11 amino acids long. The germline V and J ends were trimmed by 7 bases and 0 bases, with 5 bases remaining between them. The CDR3 DNA reads TGTGCCTTTACGAGCACAGATACGCAGTATTTT. It is translated as CAFTSTDTQYF.

The chain uses TRBV11-3 and TRBJ2-7; 8 bases line up with TRBD1. The V and J ends lost 5 bases and 6 bases, in that order; junction bases with no gene match: 6. From germline, CDR1 is SGHNT and CDR2 YENEEA. The CDR3 is made up of 13 amino acids. The CDR3 region is CASSGQGAGEQYF. The CDR3, as DNA: TGTGCCAGCAGCGGCCAGGGGGCTGGCGAGCAGTACTTC.

This clone has more than one count but fewer than ten. For the CDR3, the DNA is TGTGCCAGCAGTCGGCAGTACGCTGAAGCTTTCTTT. The encoded protein is CASSRQYAEAFF. V usage is TRBV6-6 and J usage is TRBJ1-1; no firm D call. V was pared by 5 bases and J by 6 bases, with 10 bases between. The CDR3 is 12 residues long. Germline CDR1 reads MNHNY; CDR2 reads SVGAGI (reference sequence).

This chain joins TRBV5-4 and TRBJ1-4; D call uncertain. Trimming removed 9 bases from V and 4 bases from J, with 13 bases in between. The CDR3 consists of 13 residues. Germline assignment: CDR1 SGHNT and CDR2 YYREEE (reference sequence). The CDR3 nucleotides are TGTGCCACTTCAGCGGGGTTTAATGAAAAACTGTTTTTT. This gives the protein CATSAGFNEKLFF.

This clone occurred a few times. The V and J genes are TRBV19 and TRBJ2-3; 11 positions match TRBD2. The V gene end was trimmed by 6 bases and the J gene end by 5 bases; junction bases not matched to a gene: 7. The CDR3 loop spans 15 amino acids. Germline V gene data show CDR1 as LNHDA and CDR2 as SQIVND (reference sequence). This CDR3 is CASSTLSGREDTQYF. The CDR3 DNA reads TGTGCCAGTAGCACGCTTAGCGGGAGGGAAGATACGCAGTATTTT.

This clone has just one count. V and J are TRBV19 and TRBJ2-7; D is undetermined. The CDR3 runs 10 residues. Germline-derived CDR1 and CDR2 are LNHDA and SQIVND (reference sequence). V was shortened by 6 bases and J by 5 bases, with 5 bases between the two germline ends. This CDR3 reads CASRRNEQYF. DNA of the CDR3: TGTGCCAGTAGAAGGAACGAGCAGTACTTC.

The gene calls are TRBV6-5 and TRBJ1-4; unclear D gene. Trimming removed 3 bases from V and 8 bases from J, with 10 bases in between. CDR1 and CDR2 (germline): MNHEY, SVGAGI. The CDR3 runs 13 residues. The CDR3 DNA is TGTGCCAGCAGTTATAGCCCGAAAGAAAAACTGTTTTTT. Translation: CASSYSPKEKLFF.

The CDR3, as DNA: TGTGCCAGCATAAGGGGGGCTAGCGGATCCTACGAGCAGTACTTC. Encoded protein: CASIRGASGSYEQYF. The V and J genes are TRBV6-1 and TRBJ2-7; TRBD2 is a possible D gene (7 bases). Germline CDR1 MNHNS, CDR2 SASEGT. The CDR3 extends over 15 amino acids. Between the trimmed V and J ends, which lost 7 bases and 1 base, there was a span of 17 bases.

The chain links TRBV5-6 to TRBJ1-4; D gene uncertain. V lost 2 bases and J 5 bases, leaving 10 bases between the germline ends. This CDR3 comprises 14 residues. Germline values: CDR1 SGHDT, CDR2 YYEEEE. CDR3 loop: CASSFVGSNEKLFF. DNA for the CDR3: TGTGCCAGCAGCTTTGTGGGGTCGAATGAAAAACTGTTTTTT.

This sequence joins TRBV29-1 and TRBJ2-7, with 8 bases lining up with TRBD2. CDR1 is SQVTM, CDR2 ANQGSEA, per germline. V trimming: 5 bases; J trimming: 5 bases; junction bases outside the gene matches: 14. The CDR3 sequence is 15 residues long. The CDR3 loop is CSVRGGDSLLDEQYF. The DNA of the CDR3 is TGCAGCGTTCGGGGGGGGGACTCCCTCCTCGACGAGCAGTACTTC.